This T cell receptor beta chain was recorded in a study of T cell responses to AZD1222 COVID-19 vaccine. Germline CDR1 and CDR2: MGHDK and SYGVNS. CDR3 length: 14 amino acids. With 6 bases removed from V and 3 bases from J, the gap between germline ends came to 14 bases. The protocol was immunoSEQ multiplex PCR, while the TCRdb copy is restricted to in-frame clones and leaves out a portion. The data show under 150,000 clones, roughly 90% seen once. The J gene is TRBJ1-2, the V gene TRBV25-1; D might be TRBD1 (6 bases). This TCR derives from an adult who received the AZD1222 COVID-19 vaccine. The sample was peripheral blood, taken 28 days after the second AZD1222 dose. The CDR3 region has the DNA TGTGCCAGCAGGGGGGCAGGGGCGTACTATGGCTACACCTTC. This translates into CASRGAGAYYGYTF.